Each of the 7 T cell receptor beta chains below was sequenced from the same sample in a study of Graves' ophthalmopathy and Graves' hyperthyroidism (dated by TCRdb to between 2018 and 2020). The reads were generated on an Illumina HiSeq 2000. For repertoire sequencing, TCR beta CDR3 regions were amplified from RNA transcripts. A first-round RT-PCR used HTBI primers with the Qiagen OneStep RT-PCR kit, followed by a second-round multiplex PCR, size selection and purification. The public sequencing data were trimmed at Q25 with fastp and processed into clonotypes with MiXCR by TCRdb, which kept only in-frame beta chains. Entries that share a CDR3 protein sequence are merged under the most common genes and DNA. Across this sample there are more than 1,000,000 distinct CDR3 sequences, with 36% seen only once. Clones ranked in the top ten supply 11% of the sample. The specimen was peripheral blood or thyroid tissue (not recorded which). These receptors all come from an adult man with Graves' hyperthyroidism.

The chain recombines TRBV2 with TRBJ1-4; D might be TRBD1 (6 bases). The germline V gene encodes CDR1 SNHLY and CDR2 FYNNEI. The CDR3 spans 15 residues. V was trimmed by 6 bases and J by 4 bases, leaving 15 bases between them. This CDR3 is CASSSRGADNEKLFF. In DNA form, the CDR3 reads TGTGCCAGCAGCAGCCGGGGGGCGGATAATGAAAAACTGTTTTTT.

This clonotype was counted many times. The chain combines TRBV29-1 with TRBJ1-1; D not certain. This CDR3 comprises 13 residues. Trimming removed 7 bases from V and 0 bases from J, with 12 bases in between. Germline loops: CDR1 SQVTM, CDR2 ANQGSEA. CDR3: CSASGKLNTEAFF. CDR3 DNA sequence: TGCAGCGCGTCCGGGAAGTTGAACACTGAAGCTTTCTTT.

This clonotype was detected ten times or more. V and J are TRBV7-2 and TRBJ1-1; possibly TRBD1 for D (6 bases). The V end lost 5 bases, the J end lost 7 bases, and 17 bases lay between the germline ends. Germline V gives CDR1 SGHTA, CDR2 FQGNSA. This CDR3 has 14 amino acids. CDR3 nucleotides: TGTGCCAGCAGCCGAGAGGGGGGCGTGATTGAAGCTTTCTTT. Protein: CASSREGGVIEAFF.

The chain is built from TRBV15 and TRBJ2-7; D is ambiguous. The CDR3 sequence is 11 residues long. Trimming stripped 5 bases from V and 6 bases from J, with 8 bases between. Germline-derived CDR1 and CDR2 are LNHNV and YYDKDF (reference sequence). The CDR3 loop is CATSARLEQYF. Written as DNA, the CDR3 is TGTGCCACCAGCGCCCGCCTCGAGCAGTACTTC. Full variable domain (missing parts from reference TRBV15 and TRBJ2-7): DAMVIQNPRYQVTQFGKPVTLSCSQTLNHNVMYWYQQKSSQAPKLLFHYYDKDFNNEADTPDNFQSRRPNTSFCFLDIRSPGLGDTAMYLCATSARLEQYFGPGTRLTVT.

There are a few counts of this clonotype. A clone one base away is much larger, so this may be a read error. This chain links TRBV7-2 with TRBJ1-1; D ambiguous. There are 14 residues in the CDR3. The germline V gene has CDR1 SGHTA and CDR2 FQGNSA. Trimming pared 11 bases from V and 2 bases from J, leaving 18 bases between. CDR3 loop: CAGSRTLGNTEAFF. CDR3 sequence (DNA): TGTGCCGGTAGTAGAACCCTCGGCAACACTGAAGCTTTCTTT.

The chain couples TRBV7-8 to TRBJ1-1, with 9 bases matching TRBD1. The ends lost 5 bases at V and 4 bases at J; junction bases unmatched: 11. This CDR3 comprises 16 residues. Per germline, CDR1 SGHVS and CDR2 FQNEAQ. DNA for the CDR3: TGTGCCAGCAGCACCCCGGGACAGGGAGTCGGCACTGAAGCTTTCTTT. The encoded protein is CASSTPGQGVGTEAFF. Combining the CDR3 with reference TRBV7-8 and TRBJ1-1 gives the whole variable domain GAGVSQSPRYKVAKRGQDVALRCDPISGHVSLFWYQQALGQGPEFLTYFQNEAQLDKSGLPSDRFFAERPEGSVSTLKIQRTQQEDSAVYLCASSTPGQGVGTEAFFGQGTRLTVV.

The J gene is TRBJ2-7, the V gene TRBV12-3 or TRBV12-4; 14 nucleotides align to TRBD2. Germline trimming cut 3 bases from V and 3 bases from J; bases unmatched to any gene: 10. The CDR3 contains 18 residues. CDR3 in amino acids: CASSLAGTSGSIGYEQYF. Written as DNA, the CDR3 is TGTGCCAGCAGTTTGGCCGGGACTAGCGGGAGTATCGGCTACGAGCAGTACTTC.